This record covers a single T cell receptor beta chain. Its antigen is as yet unknown. The sample comes from a study of memory CD4+ T cells and cytomegalovirus serostatus. Study results and limitations: Median bootstrapped AUC for CMV status was about 0.94 originally, 0.9 to 0.93 US-trained. The CMV-associated TCR signature appears largely within the CD4+ memory repertoire.

Clones were sequenced by immunoSEQ multiplex PCR, and TCRdb holds only the in-frame ones, with some missing. The sample holds 35,000 to 45,000 clones, about four fifths seen once. Single viable CD3+CD4+CD8-CD45RO+ cells were sorted as the memory CD4+ T cells. V was shortened by 3 bases and J by 9 bases, with 11 bases between the two germline ends. The germline V gene encodes CDR1 SGHRS and CDR2 YFSETQ. The CDR3 is 12 amino acids. The chain has TRBV5-1 and TRBJ2-3, with D maybe TRBD1 (6 bases). Sample: memory CD4+ T cells from blood. This sequence originates from an adult in good health and CMV-seronegative. This chain's CDR3 is CASSSNRETQYF. CDR3 sequence (DNA): TGCGCCAGCAGCTCCAACAGGGAAACGCAGTATTTT.